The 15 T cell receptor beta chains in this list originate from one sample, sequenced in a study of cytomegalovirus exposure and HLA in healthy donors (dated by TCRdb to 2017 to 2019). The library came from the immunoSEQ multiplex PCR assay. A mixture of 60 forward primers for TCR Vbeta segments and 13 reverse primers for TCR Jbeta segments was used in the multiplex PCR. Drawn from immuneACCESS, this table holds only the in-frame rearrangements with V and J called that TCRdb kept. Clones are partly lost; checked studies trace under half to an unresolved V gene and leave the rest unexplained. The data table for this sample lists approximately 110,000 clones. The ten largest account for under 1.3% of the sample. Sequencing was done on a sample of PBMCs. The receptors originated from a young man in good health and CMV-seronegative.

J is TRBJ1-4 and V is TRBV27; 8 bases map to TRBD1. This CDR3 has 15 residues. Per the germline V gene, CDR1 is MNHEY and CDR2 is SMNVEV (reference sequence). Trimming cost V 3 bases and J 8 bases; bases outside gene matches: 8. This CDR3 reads CASSLKGTGYEKLFF. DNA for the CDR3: TGTGCCAGCAGTTTGAAAGGGACAGGCTACGAAAAACTGTTTTTT.

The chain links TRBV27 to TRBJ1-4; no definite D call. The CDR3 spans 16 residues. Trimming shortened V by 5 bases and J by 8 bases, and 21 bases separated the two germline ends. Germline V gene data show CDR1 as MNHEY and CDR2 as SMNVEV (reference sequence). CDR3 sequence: CASSPRPPASVEKLFF. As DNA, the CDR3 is TGTGCCAGCAGTCCCAGGCCTCCCGCCAGTGTAGAAAAACTGTTTTTT.

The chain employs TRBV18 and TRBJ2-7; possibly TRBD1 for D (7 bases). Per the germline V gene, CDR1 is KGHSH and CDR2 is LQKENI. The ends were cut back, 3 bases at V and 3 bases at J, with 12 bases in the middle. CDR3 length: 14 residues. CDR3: CASSPQGGGYEQYF. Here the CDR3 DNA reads TGTGCCAGCTCACCGCAGGGGGGTGGCTACGAGCAGTACTTC.

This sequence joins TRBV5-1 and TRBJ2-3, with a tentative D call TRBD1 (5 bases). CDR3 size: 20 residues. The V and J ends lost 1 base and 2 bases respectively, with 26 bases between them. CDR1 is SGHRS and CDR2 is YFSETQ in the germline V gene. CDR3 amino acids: CASSLQDPYDVPGHTDTQYF. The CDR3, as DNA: TGCGCCAGCAGCTTGCAGGACCCCTACGATGTCCCAGGGCACACAGATACGCAGTATTTT. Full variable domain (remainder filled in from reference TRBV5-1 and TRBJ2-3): KAGVTQTPRYLIKTRGQQVTLSCSPISGHRSVSWYQQTPGQGLQFLFEYFSETQRNKGNFPGRFSGRQFSNSRSEMNVSTLELGDSALYLCASSLQDPYDVPGHTDTQYFGPGTRLTVL.

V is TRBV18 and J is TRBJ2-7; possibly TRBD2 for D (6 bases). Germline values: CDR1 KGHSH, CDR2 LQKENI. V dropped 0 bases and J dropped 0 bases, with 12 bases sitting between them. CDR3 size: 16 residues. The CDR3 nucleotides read TGTGCCAGCTCACCACCGCGGGGCCCGAGCTCCTACGAGCAGTACTTC. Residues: CASSPPRGPSSYEQYF.

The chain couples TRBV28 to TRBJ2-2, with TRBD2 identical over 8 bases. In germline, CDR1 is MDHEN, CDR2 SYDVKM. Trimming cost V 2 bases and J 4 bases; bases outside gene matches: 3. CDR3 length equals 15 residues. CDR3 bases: TGTGCCAGCAGTTTAGTACTAGCGGTCACCGGGGAGCTGTTTTTT. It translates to CASSLVLAVTGELFF.

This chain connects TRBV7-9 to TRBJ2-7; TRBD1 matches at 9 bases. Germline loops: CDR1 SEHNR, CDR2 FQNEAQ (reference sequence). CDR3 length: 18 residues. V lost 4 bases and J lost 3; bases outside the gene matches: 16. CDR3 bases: TGTGCCAGCAGCTCCAAAAACAGGGGGCGGAACCCTTACTACGAGCAGTACTTC. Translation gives CASSSKNRGRNPYYEQYF.

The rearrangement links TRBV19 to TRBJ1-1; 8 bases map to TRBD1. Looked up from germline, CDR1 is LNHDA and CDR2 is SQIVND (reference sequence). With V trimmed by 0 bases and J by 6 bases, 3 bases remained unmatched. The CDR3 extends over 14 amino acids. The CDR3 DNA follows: TGTGCCAGTAGTATAGATCAGGGGGCCCCTGAAGCTTTCTTT. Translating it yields CASSIDQGAPEAFF.

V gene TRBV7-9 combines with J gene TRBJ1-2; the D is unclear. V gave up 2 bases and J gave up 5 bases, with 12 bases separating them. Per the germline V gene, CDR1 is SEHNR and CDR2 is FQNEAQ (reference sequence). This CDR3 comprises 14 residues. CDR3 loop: CASSLNDPGYGYTF. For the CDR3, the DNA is TGTGCCAGCAGCTTAAACGACCCGGGGTATGGCTACACCTTC.

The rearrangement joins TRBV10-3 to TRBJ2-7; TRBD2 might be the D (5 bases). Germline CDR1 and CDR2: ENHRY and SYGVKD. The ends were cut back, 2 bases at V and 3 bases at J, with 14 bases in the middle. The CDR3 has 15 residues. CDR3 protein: CAISEPDRGSYEQYF. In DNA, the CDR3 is TGTGCCATCAGTGAGCCCGATCGGGGTAGCTACGAGCAGTACTTC.

The CDR3 spells CASSPPGQGVSPLHF. CDR3 in DNA: TGTGCCAGCAGCCCACCGGGACAGGGGGTTTCACCCCTCCACTTT. The chain uses TRBV7-9 and TRBJ1-6, with TRBD1 identical over 11 bases. The V gene end was trimmed by 5 bases and the J gene end by 9 bases; junction bases not matched to a gene: 6. The CDR3 runs to 15 residues. Germline values: CDR1 SEHNR, CDR2 FQNEAQ (reference sequence).

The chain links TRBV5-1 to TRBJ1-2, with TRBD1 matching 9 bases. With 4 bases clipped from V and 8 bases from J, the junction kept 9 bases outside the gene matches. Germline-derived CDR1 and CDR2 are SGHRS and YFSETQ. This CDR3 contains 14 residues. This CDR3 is CASSLDRGERGYTF. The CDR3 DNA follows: TGCGCCAGCAGCCTGGACAGGGGCGAACGGGGCTACACCTTC. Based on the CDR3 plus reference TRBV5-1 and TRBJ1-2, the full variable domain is KAGVTQTPRYLIKTRGQQVTLSCSPISGHRSVSWYQQTPGQGLQFLFEYFSETQRNKGNFPGRFSGRQFSNSRSEMNVSTLELGDSALYLCASSLDRGERGYTFGSGTRLTVV.

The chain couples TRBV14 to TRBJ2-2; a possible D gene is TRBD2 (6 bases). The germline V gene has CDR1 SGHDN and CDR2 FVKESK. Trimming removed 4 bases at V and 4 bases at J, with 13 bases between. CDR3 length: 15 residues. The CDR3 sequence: CASSLFSGPTGELFF. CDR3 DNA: TGTGCCAGCAGCCTATTTAGCGGACCCACCGGGGAGCTGTTTTTT.

CDR3 loop: CASTGTSYEQYF. The CDR3 region has the DNA TGTGCCAGCACAGGGACATCCTACGAGCAGTACTTC. V usage is TRBV27 and J usage is TRBJ2-7; D perhaps matches TRBD1 (6 bases). The CDR3 is made up of 12 amino acids. Looked up from germline, CDR1 is MNHEY and CDR2 is SMNVEV (reference sequence). V lost 7 bases to trimming and J lost 1 base, with 8 bases between them.

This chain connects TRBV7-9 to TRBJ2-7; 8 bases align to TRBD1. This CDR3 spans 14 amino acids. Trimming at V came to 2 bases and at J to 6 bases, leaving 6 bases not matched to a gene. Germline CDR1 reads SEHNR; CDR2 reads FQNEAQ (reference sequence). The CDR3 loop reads CASSLPGGRFEQYF. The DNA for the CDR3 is TGTGCCAGCAGCTTACCAGGGGGCAGGTTCGAGCAGTACTTC.